This TCR beta chain came from a study of blood T cells in healthy people across ages (dated by TCRdb to between 2015 and 2016). Looking at the study overall: In model experiments, roughly one uniquely barcoded TCR beta cDNA molecule per two T cells was captured by template switching. Donors of different ages were randomly distributed across sequencing lanes to avoid experimental bias. The donors were split into four age groups: young (average around 15 years), middle-aged (about 40), aged (62) and long-lived (approximately 80). To track age-related changes in TCR beta repertoire diversity, the study relied on deep sequencing normalized with unique cDNA molecular identifiers. Using the same blood draw, the study looked at two additional independent replicas of 1 million unique cDNA reads for two donors, one aged 18 to 30 and the other aged 80 or older.

On this clonotype itself: Its binding antigen is unknown. A junction boundary mismatches the germline segment, possibly from a read error.

Results and caveats for the whole study, not just this receptor: The long-lived group showed more naive CD4+ T cells, fewer expanded clones and increased TCR diversity than the aged group, suggesting age selection. Donor CMV infection status was unknown, potentially confounding age-related changes in expanded clonotypes. Estimates of total diversity from one million sequenced T cells were regarded as lower bounds and underestimates. As age increased, observed TCR beta diversity per million T cells dropped in a roughly linear way, and a significant reduction was already evident by age around 41. Bulk unsorted PBMC profiling prevented conclusive comparison of naive and antigen-experienced compartments. There was a strong correlation between observed TCR beta diversity and the percentage of naive T cells measured by flow cytometry.

The 35 to 40 donors, aged about 6 to 100 years, were systemically healthy Caucasian individuals from Russia. Each donor gave ten milliliters of peripheral blood, collected into EDTA-treated Vacutainer tubes. PBMCs were isolated by Ficoll-Paque density-gradient centrifugation, with at least 6.5 million obtained per sample. Total RNA was extracted from PBMCs with Trizol reagent, with at least 5 micrograms obtained per sample. The percentages of naive CD45RAhigh/CD27high T cells were determined by flow cytometry on a PBMC aliquot from every donor. Library prep was done by 5' RACE. Sequencing was carried out with an Illumina HiSeq 2500. A second about 7 to 11 cycle PCR used a sample-barcoded 5' primer and a J-beta primer mix. A template-switch 5' adaptor carrying 12 random nucleotides introduced a unique molecular identifier onto each TCR beta cDNA molecule. Each sample yielded at least 2.5 million CDR3-containing paired-end reads. The Mint cDNA synthesis kit, primed by a TRBC-specific oligonucleotide, was used to synthesize first-strand cDNA from all RNA. All cDNA was treated with uracil-DNA glycosylase and then went through a first 18-cycle PCR with the universal primers M1SS and BC2_uni_R. The original pipeline was this. Normalization of each sample was performed by random selection of 1 million high-quality reads, each carrying a distinct molecular identifier. Instead of being binned into consensus sequences, reads that shared molecular identifiers were thrown out. MiTCR, run with a Q25 quality threshold and the strictest error-elimination algorithm, handled CDR3 identification, clonotype clustering and error correction. A nonparametric unseen species model using Euler transformation provided a lower-bound estimate of total TCR beta diversity. TCRdb's own reprocessing of the public reads used fastp at Q25 and MiXCR and kept productive beta chains. Rows merge per CDR3 protein into single entries with the most common DNA and genes. The V and J calls were not made by the authors but by TCRdb's processing. The table for this sample lists 920,000 or so distinct CDR3 sequences; more than 40% of them were counted only once. The ten most abundant clones make up approximately 19% of the sample.

The CDR3 starts with the cysteine, ends with the phenylalanine, and has 13 residues. Only CDR3 DNA is held: 39 bases, read in frame from base 1. From a lookup of the germline V gene (reference sequence), CDR1 and CDR2 are SEHNR and FQNEAQ. The TCR originated in a woman aged 55 to 70 in good health. The sequencing input was blood. The chain is assembled from TRBV7-9 and TRBJ2-7, with 7 middle bases fitting TRBD1. The CDR3 sequence is CAGSPRDSYEQYF. The sequenced DNA: TGTGCCGGCAGCCCCCGGGACAGTTACGAGCAGTACTTC.